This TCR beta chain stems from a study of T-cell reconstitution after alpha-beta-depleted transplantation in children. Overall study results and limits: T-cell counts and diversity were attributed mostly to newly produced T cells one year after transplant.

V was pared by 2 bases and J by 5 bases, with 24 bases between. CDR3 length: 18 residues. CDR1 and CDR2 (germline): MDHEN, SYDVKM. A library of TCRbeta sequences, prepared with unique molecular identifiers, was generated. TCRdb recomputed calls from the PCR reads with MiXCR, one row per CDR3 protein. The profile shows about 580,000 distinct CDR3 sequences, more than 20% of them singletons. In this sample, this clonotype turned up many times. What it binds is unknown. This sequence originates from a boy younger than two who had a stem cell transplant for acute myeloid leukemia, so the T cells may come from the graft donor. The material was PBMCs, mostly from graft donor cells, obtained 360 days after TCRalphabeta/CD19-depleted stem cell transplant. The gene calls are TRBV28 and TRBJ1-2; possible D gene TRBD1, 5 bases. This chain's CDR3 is CASSLVTLGEGEHYGYTF. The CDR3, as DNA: TGTGCCAGCAGTTTAGTGACGTTAGGGGAGGGAGAACATTATGGCTACACCTTC.